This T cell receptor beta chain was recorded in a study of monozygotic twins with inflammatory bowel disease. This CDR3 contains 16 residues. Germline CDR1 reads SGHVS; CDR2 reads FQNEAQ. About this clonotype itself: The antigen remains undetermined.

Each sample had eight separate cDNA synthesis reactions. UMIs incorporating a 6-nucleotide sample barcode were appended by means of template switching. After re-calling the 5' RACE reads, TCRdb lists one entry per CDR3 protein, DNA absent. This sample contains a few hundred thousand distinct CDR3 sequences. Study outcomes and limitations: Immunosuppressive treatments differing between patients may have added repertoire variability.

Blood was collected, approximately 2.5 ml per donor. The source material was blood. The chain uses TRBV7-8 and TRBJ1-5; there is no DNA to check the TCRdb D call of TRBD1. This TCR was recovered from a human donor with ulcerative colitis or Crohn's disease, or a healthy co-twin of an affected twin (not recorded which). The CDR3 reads CASSPRQGMGNQPQHF.